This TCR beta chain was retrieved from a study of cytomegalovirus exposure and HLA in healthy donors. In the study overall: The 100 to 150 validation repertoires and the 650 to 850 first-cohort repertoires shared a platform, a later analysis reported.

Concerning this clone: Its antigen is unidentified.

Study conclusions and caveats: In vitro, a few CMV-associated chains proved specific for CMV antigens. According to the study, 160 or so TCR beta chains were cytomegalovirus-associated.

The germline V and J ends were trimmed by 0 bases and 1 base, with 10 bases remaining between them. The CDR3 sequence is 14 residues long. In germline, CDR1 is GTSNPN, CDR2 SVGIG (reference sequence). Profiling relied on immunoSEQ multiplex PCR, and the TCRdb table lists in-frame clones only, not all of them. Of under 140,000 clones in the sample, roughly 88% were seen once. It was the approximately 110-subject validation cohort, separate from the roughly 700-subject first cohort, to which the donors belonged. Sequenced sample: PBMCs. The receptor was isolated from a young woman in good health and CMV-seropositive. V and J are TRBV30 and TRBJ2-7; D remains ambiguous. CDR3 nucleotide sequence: TGTGCCTGGAGTGTACGAACCGGGTCCTACGAGCAGTACTTC. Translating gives CAWSVRTGSYEQYF. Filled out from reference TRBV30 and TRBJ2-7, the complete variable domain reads SQTIHQWPATLVQPVGSPLSLECTVEGTSNPNLYWYRQAAGRGLQLLFYSVGIGQISSEVPQNLSASRPQDRQFILSSKKLLLSDSGFYLCAWSVRTGSYEQYFGPGTRLTVT.